A selection of T cell receptor beta chains follows, all from one sample in a study of graft-versus-host responses after intestinal transplantation. Assay: immunoSEQ multiplex PCR; the TCRdb copy retains only in-frame clones and omits some. The top ten hold approximately 2.9% of the sample, which has roughly 56,000 clones, around nine tenths seen once. The sample in question was PBMCs, obtained approximately four months after intestinal transplantation. Receptor source: a human patient who received an intestinal transplant, so some T cells may come from the graft donor. Both conserved end residues are part of each CDR3. The D gene is left open where the match is weak. Size values are once, few and many counts, or a class for expanded clones, and some rows have none.

j_call d_call clone_size v_call cdr3_aa cdr3_nt
TRBJ2-5 - - TRBV4-1 CASSQPERTQYF TGCGCCAGCAGCCAACCGGAGAGGACCCAGTACTTC
TRBJ2-1 TRBD1 - TRBV9 CASSEGTASYNEQFF TGTGCCAGCAGCGAGGGGACAGCCTCCTACAATGAGCAGTTCTTC
TRBJ2-7 - - TRBV30 CAWSVGRGYEQYF TGTGCCTGGAGTGTAGGCAGGGGCTACGAGCAGTACTTC
TRBJ2-7 - - TRBV5-1 CASSPEVGVPEQYF TGCGCCAGCAGCCCGGAGGTTGGGGTGCCCGAGCAGTACTTC
TRBJ2-1 TRBD2 - TRBV11-3 CASSEQRGYNEQFF TGTGCCAGCAGCGAGCAGCGGGGTTACAATGAGCAGTTCTTC
TRBJ2-7 - - TRBV18 CASSPDFLNEQYF TGTGCCAGCTCACCGGACTTCCTAAACGAGCAGTACTTC
TRBJ2-1 TRBD1 - TRBV18 CASSPTGRDYNEQFF TGTGCCAGCTCACCGACAGGGAGAGACTACAATGAGCAGTTCTTC
TRBJ2-7 - - TRBV2 CASSEWAGMEQYF TGTGCCAGCAGTGAATGGGCTGGGATGGAGCAGTACTTC
TRBJ1-5 - few TRBV6-1 CASSLGEGGNQPQHF TGTGCCAGCAGTCTCGGAGAGGGAGGCAATCAGCCCCAGCATTTT
TRBJ1-1 - - TRBV7-8 CASSLQDTEAFF TGTGCCAGCAGCTTACAGGACACTGAAGCTTTCTTT
TRBJ2-2 - - TRBV2 CASSELRNTGELFF TGTGCCAGCAGTGAATTACGTAACACCGGGGAGCTGTTTTTT
TRBJ2-3 TRBD2 - TRBV6-5 CASSIAGADTQYF TGTGCCAGCTCTATAGCGGGAGCAGATACGCAGTATTTT
TRBJ2-1 - - TRBV2 CASSELKRGSYNEQFF TGTGCCAGCAGTGAACTCAAGAGGGGCTCCTACAATGAGCAGTTCTTC
TRBJ2-7 - - TRBV5-1 CASSLKGFEQYF TGCGCCAGCAGCTTGAAGGGCTTCGAGCAGTACTTC
TRBJ1-1 TRBD1 - TRBV6-5 CASSGGDRGAFF TGTGCCAGCAGTGGGGGGGACAGAGGAGCTTTCTTT
TRBJ2-2 - - TRBV27 CASSLRAGELFF TGTGCCAGCAGTTTAAGGGCAGGGGAGCTGTTTTTT
TRBJ2-5 - few TRBV10-2 CASGKALGETQYF TGCGCCAGCGGTAAAGCTTTAGGGGAGACCCAGTACTTC
TRBJ1-1 - - TRBV7-9 CASSFLGEAFF TGTGCCAGCAGCTTCCTCGGTGAAGCTTTCTTT
TRBJ2-7 - - TRBV6-6 CASSSSSGQGEQYF TGTGCCAGCAGTTCCTCTTCCGGGCAAGGGGAGCAGTACTTC
TRBJ2-3 - - TRBV27 CASSNRDSTDTQYF TGTGCCAGCAGTAACCGGGACAGCACAGATACGCAGTATTTT
TRBJ2-7 - - TRBV11-2 CASSKPGSPYEQYF TGTGCCAGCAGCAAACCCGGGAGCCCCTACGAGCAGTACTTC
TRBJ2-2 TRBD1 - TRBV5-1 CASSLGDRVNTGELFF TGCGCCAGCAGCTTGGGGGACAGGGTGAACACCGGGGAGCTGTTTTTT
TRBJ1-2 - once TRBV7-9 CASSLDLNYGYTF TGCGCCAGCAGCTTAGACCTTAACTATGGCTACACCTTC
TRBJ2-3 - - TRBV27 CASSLWDPWGSSTDTQYF TGTGCCAGCAGTTTATGGGACCCTTGGGGGAGTAGCACAGATACGCAGTATTTT
TRBJ2-1 TRBD2 - TRBV27 CASSPGTSEFNNEQFF TGTGCCAGCAGCCCAGGGACTAGCGAATTTAACAATGAGCAGTTCTTC
TRBJ2-7 - - TRBV28 CASSFGQNYEQYF TGTGCCAGCAGTTTTGGCCAGAACTACGAGCAGTACTTC
TRBJ2-5 - - TRBV29-1 CSVEYPLMGETQYF TGCAGCGTTGAATACCCTTTGATGGGGGAGACCCAGTACTTC
TRBJ2-5 - once TRBV6-6 CASSHLPRVGETQYF TGTGCCAGCAGCCACCTCCCCCGGGTTGGGGAGACCCAGTACTTC
TRBJ2-7 - - TRBV10-2 CASSEGGPYEQYF TGCGCCAGCAGTGAGGGGGGGCCTTACGAGCAGTACTTC
TRBJ1-3 - - TRBV6-5 CASSGAGFGNTIYF TGTGCCAGCAGCGGCGCAGGGTTCGGAAACACCATATATTTT
TRBJ2-7 TRBD1 once TRBV28 CASSPPGTGSYEQYF TGTGCCAGCAGCCCCCCCGGGACAGGGTCCTACGAGCAGTACTTC
TRBJ2-3 - once TRBV15 CATSRESGVIIDTQYF TGTGCCACCAGCAGAGAGTCGGGGGTTATCATTGATACGCAGTATTTT
TRBJ2-7 - - TRBV27 CASRLAGASYEQYF TGTGCCAGCAGACTCGCCGGGGCCTCCTACGAGCAGTACTTC
TRBJ2-1 TRBD2 - TRBV5-1 CASPTPPGLAGGWGSYNEQFF TGCGCCAGCCCGACACCCCCGGGACTAGCGGGAGGATGGGGCTCCTACAATGAGCAGTTCTTC
TRBJ2-5 TRBD2 - TRBV6-5 CASIYSSGSLGETQYF TGTGCCAGCATATACTCTAGCGGGAGTTTGGGAGAGACCCAGTACTTC
TRBJ1-2 TRBD1 - TRBV7-9 CASSLTQDRVKGYTF TGTGCCAGCAGCTTAACCCAGGACAGGGTGAAGGGCTACACCTTC
TRBJ1-4 - - TRBV28 CATRGGLGRATNEKLFF TGTGCCACCCGTGGTGGTTTAGGGAGGGCGACTAATGAAAAACTGTTTTTT
TRBJ2-2 - - TRBV4-2 CASSQGAPNTGELFF TGTGCCAGCAGCCAGGGGGCCCCGAACACCGGGGAGCTGTTTTTT
TRBJ2-7 TRBD1 - TRBV7-8 CASSLRQGGIYEQYF TGTGCCAGCAGCTTACGACAGGGGGGAATCTACGAGCAGTACTTC
TRBJ2-5 - - TRBV7-9 CASSLVGHQETQYF TGTGCCAGCAGCTTAGTAGGTCATCAAGAGACCCAGTACTTC
TRBJ2-7 - - TRBV7-3 CASSAKTRDYEQYF TGTGCCAGCAGCGCCAAAACCCGGGACTACGAGCAGTACTTC
TRBJ2-1 TRBD2 - TRBV2 CASSHPGLALRNEQFF TGTGCCAGCAGCCACCCCGGACTAGCGCTCCGCAATGAGCAGTTCTTC
TRBJ1-6 TRBD1 - TRBV19 CASSVRGLPYSPLHF TGTGCCAGTAGTGTAAGGGGGCTGCCTTATTCACCCCTCCACTTT
TRBJ2-1 - - TRBV7-2 CASSLLVEQFF TGTGCCAGCAGCTTACTGGTCGAGCAGTTCTTC
TRBJ2-5 TRBD1 - TRBV19 CASRPKPGQGQETQYF TGTGCCAGTAGGCCCAAACCGGGACAGGGACAAGAGACCCAGTACTTC
TRBJ2-7 - - TRBV11-3 CASSPRGTYEQYF TGTGCCAGCAGCCCGCGGGGTACCTACGAGCAGTACTTC
TRBJ2-7 - once TRBV2 CASSQEFFEGGEQYF TGTGCCAGCAGCCAGGAATTTTTCGAGGGAGGCGAGCAGTACTTC
TRBJ2-1 TRBD2 - TRBV13 CASSLVAGHNEQFF TGTGCCAGCAGCTTAGTAGCGGGCCACAATGAGCAGTTCTTC
TRBJ1-1 - - TRBV5-4 CASSLAPGLGGTEAFF TGTGCCAGCAGCTTGGCTCCAGGGCTGGGGGGCACTGAAGCTTTCTTT
TRBJ2-1 TRBD2 - TRBV9 CASSVLASGGVRFF TGTGCCAGCAGCGTATTGGCTAGCGGGGGAGTAAGGTTCTTC